Each of the 24 T cell receptor beta chains below was sequenced from the same sample in a study of blood T cell repertoires in COVID-19. The data were produced by immunoSEQ multiplex PCR, yet TCRdb's version contains in-frame clones alone and is incomplete. The table lists approximately 170,000 clones, about 81% of them singletons. What was sequenced was peripheral blood. Receptor source: a woman older than 75 with acute or convalescent COVID-19.

The sample holds one count of this clone. This sequence joins TRBV2 and TRBJ2-6; the D gene is possibly TRBD2 (6 bases). This CDR3 has 15 amino acids. Germline V lookup: CDR1 SNHLY, CDR2 FYNNEI. Between the trimmed V and J ends, which lost 1 base and 2 bases, there was a span of 6 bases. This CDR3 reads CASSEGGAGANVLTF. CDR3 bases: TGTGCCAGCAGTGAAGGGGGGGCTGGGGCCAACGTCCTGACTTTC.

The chain couples TRBV29-1 to TRBJ2-2; D is undetermined. Deletions cut 5 bases from V and 6 bases from J, with 16 bases between. The germline gives CDR1 SQVTM, CDR2 ANQGSEA. The CDR3 has 14 amino acids. CDR3 region: CSVRTIRAAGELFF. The CDR3 nucleotides are TGCAGCGTTCGTACTATCCGAGCCGCCGGGGAGCTGTTTTTT.

The CDR3 protein is CASSRRQGGTQYF. CDR3 bases: TGTGCCAGCAGCAGAAGACAGGGCGGGACCCAGTACTTC. The V and J genes are TRBV7-2 and TRBJ2-5; 7 nucleotides align to TRBD1. The CDR3 has 13 residues. Germline CDR1 SGHTA, CDR2 FQGNSA. Unmatched junction bases numbered 7, after V lost 5 bases and J lost 7 bases.

The gene calls are TRBV5-4 and TRBJ1-3; 10 bases are shared with TRBD1. This CDR3 region has 14 residues. Germline CDR1 is SGHNT and CDR2 is YYREEE (reference sequence). V dropped 4 bases and J dropped 6; count of bases not matched to a gene: 4. The CDR3 bases are TGTGCCAGCAGCCGGGGGACAGGGGCAAACACCATATATTTT. Amino acid sequence: CASSRGTGANTIYF.

The chain uses TRBV6-5 and TRBJ1-4; a possible D gene is TRBD1 (5 bases). The V gene's germline CDR1 is MNHEY and CDR2 SVGAGI. The ends were cut back, 5 bases at V and 5 bases at J, with 9 bases in the middle. The CDR3 extends over 13 amino acids. CDR3 protein: CASSQAGNEKLFF. CDR3 nucleotides: TGTGCCAGCAGTCAGGCAGGGAATGAAAAACTGTTTTTT.

V gene TRBV12-3 or TRBV12-4 combines with J gene TRBJ2-7; TRBD1 might be the D (6 bases). This CDR3 spans 13 amino acids. V lost 6 bases, J lost 5 bases, and 14 bases lay in between. The CDR3 bases are TGTGCCAGCAGCTACGGACAGTGGAACGAGCAGTACTTC. Its protein product is CASSYGQWNEQYF.

The J gene is TRBJ1-2, the V gene TRBV5-1, with 8 bases identical to TRBD1. This CDR3 has 17 residues. Germline CDR1 reads SGHRS; CDR2 reads YFSETQ. J lost 3 bases, V lost 0 bases, and 10 bases had no gene match. CDR3 nucleotides: TGCGCCAGCAGCTTGGGCACGCAGGGGGCGTCGGACTATGGCTACACCTTC. It yields the protein CASSLGTQGASDYGYTF.

This clone came up once. The chain carries TRBV28 and TRBJ2-5; no clear D gene. The CDR3 has 14 residues. From germline, CDR1 is MDHEN and CDR2 SYDVKM. The ends were cut back, 5 bases at V and 3 bases at J, with 13 bases in the middle. For the CDR3, the DNA is TGTGCCAGCAGTCCCCGAAGACTCAAAGAGACCCAGTACTTC. Translation: CASSPRRLKETQYF.

The V call is TRBV19, the J call TRBJ2-7; D may be TRBD1 (6 bases). The V gene's germline CDR1 is LNHDA and CDR2 SQIVND (reference sequence). Trimming cost V 5 bases and J 1 base, with 15 bases left between them. The CDR3 sequence is 15 residues long. The CDR3 loop reads CASSRVSTGSYEQYF. CDR3 in DNA: TGTGCCAGTAGTCGAGTGTCGACAGGTTCCTACGAGCAGTACTTC.

The CDR3: CATSSRDTRRELFF. The CDR3 DNA follows: TGTGCCACCAGCTCCCGGGACACCCGACGGGAGCTGTTTTTT. The rearrangement uses TRBV15 and TRBJ2-2; D is possibly TRBD1 (6 bases). The CDR3 has 14 amino acids. Germline CDR1 reads LNHNV; CDR2 reads YYDKDF (reference sequence). V lost 5 bases, J lost 9 bases, and 16 bases lay in between.

This clone was seen more than once but under ten times. This chain's CDR3 is CAISESGGRVSSTEAFF. CDR3 nucleotide sequence: TGTGCCATCAGTGAGTCTGGGGGCAGGGTTTCTAGCACTGAAGCTTTCTTT. The chain uses TRBV10-3 and TRBJ1-1; perhaps TRBD1 as D (6 bases). Germline-derived CDR1 and CDR2 are ENHRY and SYGVKD. Trimming took off 0 bases at V and 4 bases at J, with 18 bases between the two ends. CDR3 length: 17 residues.

V and J are TRBV18 and TRBJ2-4, with D uncertain. Germline values: CDR1 KGHSH, CDR2 LQKENI. This CDR3 has 15 amino acids. The ends were cut back, 0 bases at V and 0 bases at J, with 6 bases in the middle. CDR3 nucleotides: TGTGCCAGCTCACCACCAAGCTTAGCCAAAAACATTCAGTACTTC. It translates to CASSPPSLAKNIQYF.

The chain employs TRBV5-4 and TRBJ2-7; TRBD1 agrees at 10 bases. The CDR3 loop spans 15 amino acids. Looked up from germline, CDR1 is SGHNT and CDR2 is YYREEE (reference sequence). Trimming removed 4 bases from V and 3 bases from J; junction bases left unmatched: 7. Here the CDR3 DNA reads TGTGCCAGCAGCGACCGGACAGGGGGGCACTACGAGCAGTACTTC. This translates into CASSDRTGGHYEQYF.

This chain links TRBV5-5 with TRBJ1-5; 9 nucleotides align to TRBD1. Germline lookup yields CDR1 SGHKS and CDR2 YYEKEE (reference sequence). V lost 3 bases, J lost 6 bases, and 10 bases stayed unmatched. This CDR3 comprises 16 residues. CDR3 loop: CASSSAGTGIRQPQHF. CDR3 sequence (DNA): TGTGCCAGCAGCTCAGCCGGGACAGGGATACGTCAGCCCCAGCATTTT. Using reference TRBV5-5 and TRBJ1-5 for the parts outside the CDR3, the full variable domain is DAGVTQSPTHLIKTRGQQVTLRCSPISGHKSVSWYQQVLGQGPQFIFQYYEKEERGRGNFPDRFSARQFPNYSSELNVNALLLGDSALYLCASSSAGTGIRQPQHFGDGTRLSIL.

V and J are TRBV18 and TRBJ2-1; D remains unclear. Germline loops: CDR1 KGHSH, CDR2 LQKENI. The CDR3 is made up of 13 amino acids. Trimming removed 2 bases at V and 5 bases at J, with 7 bases between. In DNA, the CDR3 is TGTGCCAGCTCACCAGTTCAGGACAATGAGCAGTTCTTC. Translating gives CASSPVQDNEQFF.

This rearrangement joins TRBV14 to TRBJ2-1, with TRBD2 matching over 8 bases. This CDR3 region has 13 residues. Per the germline V gene, CDR1 is SGHDN and CDR2 is FVKESK. V shed 6 bases and J 7 bases; nucleotides not matched to a gene: 5. Here the CDR3 DNA reads TGTGCCAGCAGTTTACTAGCGGCGAATGAGCAGTTCTTC. It encodes CASSLLAANEQFF.

V is TRBV5-5 and J is TRBJ2-3; D gene uncertain. Trimming left V 2 bases short and J 1 base short, with 11 bases between. Germline lookup yields CDR1 SGHKS and CDR2 YYEKEE (reference sequence). This CDR3 has 15 amino acids. The chain's CDR3 is CASSFSRGRTDTQYF. The CDR3 DNA sequence: TGTGCCAGCAGCTTTAGTAGAGGCCGCACAGATACGCAGTATTTT. The entire variable domain, with the rest obtained from reference TRBV5-5 and TRBJ2-3, is as follows: DAGVTQSPTHLIKTRGQQVTLRCSPISGHKSVSWYQQVLGQGPQFIFQYYEKEERGRGNFPDRFSARQFPNYSSELNVNALLLGDSALYLCASSFSRGRTDTQYFGPGTRLTVL.

This clone was observed a handful of times. The J gene is TRBJ1-2, the V gene TRBV7-2; a possible D gene is TRBD1 (6 bases). Trimming cost V 5 bases and J 7 bases, with 17 bases left between them. Germline V gene data show CDR1 as SGHTA and CDR2 as FQGNSA. There are 14 residues in the CDR3. In DNA, the CDR3 is TGTGCCAGCAGCCAGCGAACAGGGAATGGTGGCTACACCTTC. Translating it yields CASSQRTGNGGYTF.

The chain combines TRBV7-2 with TRBJ1-2, with D possibly matching TRBD1 (5 bases). Trimming shortened V by 1 base and J by 8 bases, and 11 bases separated the two germline ends. CDR1 is SGHTA, CDR2 FQGNSA, per germline. This CDR3 is 13 amino acids long. Here the CDR3 reads CASSLGQSGGYTF. CDR3 nucleotides: TGTGCCAGCAGCTTAGGACAGTCCGGCGGCTACACCTTC.

The chain couples TRBV2 to TRBJ1-5, with TRBD1 identical over 8 bases. V lost 4 bases and J lost 1; bases outside the gene matches: 3. Germline V CDR1 and CDR2: SNHLY, FYNNEI. The CDR3 is made up of 15 amino acids. The chain's CDR3 is CASSAHRGSNQPQHF. The CDR3 DNA follows: TGTGCCAGCAGTGCCCACAGGGGGAGCAATCAGCCCCAGCATTTT. Supplemented by reference TRBV2 and TRBJ1-5, the full variable domain reads EPEVTQTPSHQVTQMGQEVILRCVPISNHLYFYWYRQILGQKVEFLVSFYNNEISEKSEIFDDQFSVERPDGSNFTLKIRSTKLEDSAMYFCASSAHRGSNQPQHFGDGTRLSIL.

This clone was picked up one time. V gene TRBV18 combines with J gene TRBJ2-1, with 8 bases lining up with TRBD2. The V gene's germline CDR1 is KGHSH and CDR2 LQKENI. The CDR3 runs to 16 residues. V dropped 3 bases and J dropped 8; count of bases not matched to a gene: 12. The CDR3 bases are TGTGCCAGCTCACCCCAAGGACTAGCCAGCGACGATGAGCAGTTCTTC. Translation: CASSPQGLASDDEQFF. Filled out from reference TRBV18 and TRBJ2-1, the complete variable domain reads NAGVMQNPRHLVRRRGQEARLRCSPMKGHSHVYWYRQLPEEGLKFMVYLQKENIIDESGMPKERFSAEFPKEGPSILRIQQVVRGDSAAYFCASSPQGLASDDEQFFGPGTRLTVL.

Only a few counts were recorded for this clone. This chain uses TRBV5-4 with TRBJ2-1; maybe TRBD2 (5 bases). The CDR3 is made up of 15 amino acids. Germline CDR1 is SGHNT and CDR2 is YYREEE (reference sequence). The V end lost 4 bases, the J end lost 2 bases, and 13 bases lay between the germline ends. The CDR3 bases are TGTGCCAGCAGCCAGGACTTCGCCGCCTACAATGAGCAGTTCTTC. This sequence encodes CASSQDFAAYNEQFF.

V usage is TRBV29-1 and J usage is TRBJ2-7; 9 nucleotides match TRBD1. Trimming at V came to 3 bases and at J to 2 bases, leaving 5 bases not matched to a gene. The germline V gene has CDR1 SQVTM and CDR2 ANQGSEA. The CDR3 spans 14 residues. As DNA, the CDR3 is TGCAGCGTTGAGAGACAGGGGGAACCCTACGAGCAGTACTTC. Protein sequence: CSVERQGEPYEQYF.

This clone was seen a single time. The V and J genes are TRBV28 and TRBJ2-1, with D perhaps matching TRBD2 (5 bases). This CDR3 comprises 15 residues. Trimming took off 3 bases at V and 3 bases at J, with 12 bases between the two ends. CDR1 MDHEN and CDR2 SYDVKM come from the germline V gene. In DNA form, the CDR3 reads TGTGCCAGCAGTTTGACCCAGCGGAACTACAATGAGCAGTTCTTC. It is translated as CASSLTQRNYNEQFF.